This TCR beta chain was recorded in a study of shared clonotypes between healthy human individuals. Study in general: Three plates were used per donor for CD4 naive, three for CD4 memory, two for CD8 naive and one for CD8 memory. Findings and limits, study-wide: Some clonotypes were shared by all four sorted-subset donors, while others were not shared. The non-shared ones had lower generation probabilities than the shared ones. Specimens sampled were limited to blood, with tissue repertoires likely differing.

About this clone itself: Its antigen is still unknown.

CD45RO-negative, CCR7-selected cells formed the naive CD8 fraction, which excluded terminally differentiated effector memory CD45RA+ cells. The repertoire was sequenced with immunoSEQ multiplex PCR; TCRdb's copy has only in-frame clones and lacks some. This table has over 2,000,000 clones, about 93% appearing once. CDR1 and CDR2 from the germline V gene are KGHSH and LQKENI. The CDR3 loop spans 16 amino acids. The germline V and J ends were trimmed by 3 bases and 9 bases, with 20 bases remaining between them. The chain couples TRBV18 to TRBJ2-2; D remains unclear. The sample consisted of naive CD8+ T cells from PBMCs. This TCR came from a man between 18 and 29 years old in good health. Some clones in this sample may be carry-over from other donors' samples. The CDR3 loop is CASSPGRRTAFRELFF. In nucleotides, the CDR3 is TGTGCCAGCTCACCTGGCAGGCGGACGGCTTTTCGGGAGCTGTTTTTT.